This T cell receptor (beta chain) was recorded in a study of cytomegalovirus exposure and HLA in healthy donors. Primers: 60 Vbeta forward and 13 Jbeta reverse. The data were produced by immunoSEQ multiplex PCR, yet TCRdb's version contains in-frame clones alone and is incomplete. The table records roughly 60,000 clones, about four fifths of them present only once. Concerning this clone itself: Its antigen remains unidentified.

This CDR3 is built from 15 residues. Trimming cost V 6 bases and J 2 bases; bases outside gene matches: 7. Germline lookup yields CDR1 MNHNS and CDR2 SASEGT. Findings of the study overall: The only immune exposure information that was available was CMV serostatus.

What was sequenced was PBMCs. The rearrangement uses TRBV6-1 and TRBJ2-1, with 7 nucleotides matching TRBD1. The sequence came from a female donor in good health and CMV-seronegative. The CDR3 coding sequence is TGTGCCAGCAGGACCGGGACAGTCACCTACAATGAGCAGTTCTTC. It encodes CASRTGTVTYNEQFF.